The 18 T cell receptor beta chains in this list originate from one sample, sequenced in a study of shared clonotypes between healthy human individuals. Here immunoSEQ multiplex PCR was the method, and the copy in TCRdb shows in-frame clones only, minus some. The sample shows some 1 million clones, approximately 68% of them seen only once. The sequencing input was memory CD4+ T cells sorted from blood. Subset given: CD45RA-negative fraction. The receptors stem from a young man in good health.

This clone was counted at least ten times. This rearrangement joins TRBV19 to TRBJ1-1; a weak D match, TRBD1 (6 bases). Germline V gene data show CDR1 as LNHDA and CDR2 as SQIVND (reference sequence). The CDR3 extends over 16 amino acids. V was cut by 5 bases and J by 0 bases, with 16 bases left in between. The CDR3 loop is CASSLQGSLMNTEAFF. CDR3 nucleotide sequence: TGTGCCAGTAGTTTACAGGGTAGTCTCATGAACACTGAAGCTTTCTTT.

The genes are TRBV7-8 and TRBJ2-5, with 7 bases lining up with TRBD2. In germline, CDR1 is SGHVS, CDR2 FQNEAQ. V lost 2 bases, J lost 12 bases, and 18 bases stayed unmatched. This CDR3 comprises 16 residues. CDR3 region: CASSLPPSGTGSGKYF. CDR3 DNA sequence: TGTGCCAGCAGCTTACCCCCTAGCGGCACGGGTTCGGGGAAGTACTTC.

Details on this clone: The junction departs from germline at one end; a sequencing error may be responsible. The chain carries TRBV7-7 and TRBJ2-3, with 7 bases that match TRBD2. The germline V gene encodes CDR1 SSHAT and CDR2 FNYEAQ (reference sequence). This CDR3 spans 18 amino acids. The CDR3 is CASSLGSGGLDGPDTQYF. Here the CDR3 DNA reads TGTGCTAGCAGCTTAGGGTCAGGAGGACTAGATGGCCCAGATACGCAGTATTTT.

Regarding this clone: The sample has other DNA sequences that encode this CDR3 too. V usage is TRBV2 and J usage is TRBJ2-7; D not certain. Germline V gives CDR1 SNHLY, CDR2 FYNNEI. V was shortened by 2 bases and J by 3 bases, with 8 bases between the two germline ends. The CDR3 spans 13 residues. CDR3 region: CASSENGLYEQYF. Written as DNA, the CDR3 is TGTGCCAGCAGTGAAAATGGTCTCTACGAGCAGTACTTC.

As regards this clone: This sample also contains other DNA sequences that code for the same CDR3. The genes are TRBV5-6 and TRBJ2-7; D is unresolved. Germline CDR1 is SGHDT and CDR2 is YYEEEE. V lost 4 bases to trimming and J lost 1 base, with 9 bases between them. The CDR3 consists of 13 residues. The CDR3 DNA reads TGTGCCAGCAGCCCCGGACGGTCCTACGAGCAGTACTTC. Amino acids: CASSPGRSYEQYF.

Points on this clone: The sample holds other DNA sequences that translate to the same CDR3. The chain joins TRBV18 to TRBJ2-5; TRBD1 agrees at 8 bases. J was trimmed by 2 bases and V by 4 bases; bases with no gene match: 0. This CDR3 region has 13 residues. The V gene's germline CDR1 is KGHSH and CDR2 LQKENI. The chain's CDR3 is CASSRDRQETQYF. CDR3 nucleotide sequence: TGTGCCAGCTCACGGGACAGGCAAGAGACCCAGTACTTC. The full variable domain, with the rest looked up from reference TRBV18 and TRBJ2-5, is NAGVMQNPRHLVRRRGQEARLRCSPMKGHSHVYWYRQLPEEGLKFMVYLQKENIIDESGMPKERFSAEFPKEGPSILRIQQVVRGDSAAYFCASSRDRQETQYFGPGTRLLVL.

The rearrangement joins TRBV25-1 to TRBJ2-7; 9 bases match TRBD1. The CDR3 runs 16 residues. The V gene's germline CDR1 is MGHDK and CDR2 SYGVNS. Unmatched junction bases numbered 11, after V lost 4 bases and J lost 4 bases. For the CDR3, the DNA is TGTGCCAGCAGTGCGTCGACAGGGGGTTTCGTATACGAGCAGTACTTC. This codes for CASSASTGGFVYEQYF.

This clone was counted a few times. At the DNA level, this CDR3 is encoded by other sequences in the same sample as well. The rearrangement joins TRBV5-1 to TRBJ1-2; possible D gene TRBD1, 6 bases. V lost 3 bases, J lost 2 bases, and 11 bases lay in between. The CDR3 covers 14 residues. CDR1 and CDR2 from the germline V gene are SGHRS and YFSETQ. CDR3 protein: CASSSGQLNYGYTF. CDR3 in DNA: TGCGCCAGCAGCTCAGGACAGCTAAACTATGGCTACACCTTC. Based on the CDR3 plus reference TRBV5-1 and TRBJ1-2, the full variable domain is KAGVTQTPRYLIKTRGQQVTLSCSPISGHRSVSWYQQTPGQGLQFLFEYFSETQRNKGNFPGRFSGRQFSNSRSEMNVSTLELGDSALYLCASSSGQLNYGYTFGSGTRLTVV.

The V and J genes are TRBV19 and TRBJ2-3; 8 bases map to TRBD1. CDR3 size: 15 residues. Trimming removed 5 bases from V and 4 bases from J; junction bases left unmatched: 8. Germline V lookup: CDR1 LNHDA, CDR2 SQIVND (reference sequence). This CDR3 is CASSPGQGFADTQYF. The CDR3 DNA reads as TGTGCCAGTAGTCCTGGACAGGGTTTCGCAGATACGCAGTATTTT.

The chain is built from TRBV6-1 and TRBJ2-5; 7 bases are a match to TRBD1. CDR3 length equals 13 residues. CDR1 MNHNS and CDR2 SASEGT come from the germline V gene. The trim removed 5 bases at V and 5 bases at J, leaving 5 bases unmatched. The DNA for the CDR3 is TGTGCCAGCAGTCGACAGGGCGTCGAGACCCAGTACTTC. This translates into CASSRQGVETQYF.

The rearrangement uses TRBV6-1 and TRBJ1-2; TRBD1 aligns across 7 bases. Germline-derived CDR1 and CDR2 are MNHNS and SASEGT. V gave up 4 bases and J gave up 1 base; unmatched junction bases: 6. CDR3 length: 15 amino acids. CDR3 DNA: TGTGCCAGCAGTGGAAGACAGGGCAGTAACTATGGCTACACCTTC. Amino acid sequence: CASSGRQGSNYGYTF.

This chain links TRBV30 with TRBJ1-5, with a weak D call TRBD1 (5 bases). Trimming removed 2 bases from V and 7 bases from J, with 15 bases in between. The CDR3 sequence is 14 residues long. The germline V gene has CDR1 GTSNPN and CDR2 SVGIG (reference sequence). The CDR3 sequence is CAWSTRGRGQPQHF. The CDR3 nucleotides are TGTGCCTGGAGTACCCGCGGGCGGGGGCAGCCCCAGCATTTT.

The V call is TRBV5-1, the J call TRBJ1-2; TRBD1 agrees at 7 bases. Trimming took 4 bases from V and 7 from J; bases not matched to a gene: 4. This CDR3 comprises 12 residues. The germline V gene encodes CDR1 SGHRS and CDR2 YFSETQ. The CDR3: CASSLAGGGYTF. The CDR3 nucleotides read TGCGCCAGCAGCCTAGCAGGGGGTGGCTACACCTTC.

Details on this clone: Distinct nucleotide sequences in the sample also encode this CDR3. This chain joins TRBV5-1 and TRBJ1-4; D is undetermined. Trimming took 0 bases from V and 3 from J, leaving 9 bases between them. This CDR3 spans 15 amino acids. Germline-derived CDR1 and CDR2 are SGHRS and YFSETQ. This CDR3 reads CASSLEAGPNEKLFF. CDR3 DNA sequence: TGCGCCAGCAGCTTGGAGGCAGGACCTAATGAAAAACTGTTTTTT.

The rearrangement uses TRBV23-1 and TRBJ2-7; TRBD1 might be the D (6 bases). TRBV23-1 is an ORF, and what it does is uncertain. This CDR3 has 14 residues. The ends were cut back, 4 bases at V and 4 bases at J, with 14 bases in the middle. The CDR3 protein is CASSLPGENYEQYF. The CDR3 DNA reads TGCGCCAGCAGTCTACCAGGGGAGAATTACGAGCAGTACTTC.

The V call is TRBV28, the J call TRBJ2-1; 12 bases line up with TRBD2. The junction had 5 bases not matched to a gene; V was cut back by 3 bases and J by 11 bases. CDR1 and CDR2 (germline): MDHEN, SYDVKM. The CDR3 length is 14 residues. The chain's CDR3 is CASSFGLAGGKQFF. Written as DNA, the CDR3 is TGTGCCAGCAGTTTCGGCCTAGCGGGGGGGAAGCAGTTCTTC.

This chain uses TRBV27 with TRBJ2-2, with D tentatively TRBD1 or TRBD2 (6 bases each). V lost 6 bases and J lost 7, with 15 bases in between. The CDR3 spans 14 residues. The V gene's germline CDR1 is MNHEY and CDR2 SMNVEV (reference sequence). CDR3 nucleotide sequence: TGTGCCAGCAGAAGAGGGGGAGGATACGGGGAGCTGTTTTTT. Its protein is CASRRGGGYGELFF.

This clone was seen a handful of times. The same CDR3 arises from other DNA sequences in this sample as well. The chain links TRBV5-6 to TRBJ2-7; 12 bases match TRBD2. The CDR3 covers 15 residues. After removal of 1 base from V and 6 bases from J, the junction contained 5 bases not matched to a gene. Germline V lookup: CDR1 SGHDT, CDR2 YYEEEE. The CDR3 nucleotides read TGTGCCAGCAGCTTGCGAAGACTAGCGGGGGCCGAGCAGTACTTC. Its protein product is CASSLRRLAGAEQYF.